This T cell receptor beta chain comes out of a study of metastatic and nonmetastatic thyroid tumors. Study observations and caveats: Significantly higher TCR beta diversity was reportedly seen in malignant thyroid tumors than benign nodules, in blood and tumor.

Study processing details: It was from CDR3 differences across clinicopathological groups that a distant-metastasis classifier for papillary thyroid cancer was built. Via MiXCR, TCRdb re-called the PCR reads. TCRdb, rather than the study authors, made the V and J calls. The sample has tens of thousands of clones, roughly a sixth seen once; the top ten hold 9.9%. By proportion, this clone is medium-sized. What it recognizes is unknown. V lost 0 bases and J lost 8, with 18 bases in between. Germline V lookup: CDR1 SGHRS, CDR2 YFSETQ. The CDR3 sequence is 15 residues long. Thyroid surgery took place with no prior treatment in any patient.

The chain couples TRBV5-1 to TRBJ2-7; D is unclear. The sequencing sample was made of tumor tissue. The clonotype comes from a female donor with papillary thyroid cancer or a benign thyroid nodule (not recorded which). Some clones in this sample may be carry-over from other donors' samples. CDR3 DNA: TGCGCCAGCAGCTTGGGGGCGGTCCCTTCGGTCCAGCAGTACTTC. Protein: CASSLGAVPSVQQYF.